The TCR beta chain under discussion was sequenced for a study of blood T cell repertoires in COVID-19. About the research overall: Both acute and convalescent COVID-19 samples were obtained from the United States, Italy and Spain.

Seattle researchers signed up patients amid active infection and tracked them longitudinally. Germline values: CDR1 SGDLS, CDR2 YYNGEE. The V and J ends lost 3 bases and 5 bases respectively, with 15 bases between them. This CDR3 is 15 amino acids long. Profiled with immunoSEQ multiplex PCR; TCRdb holds only in-frame clones, not every one. The repertoire has approximately 77,000 clones, 75% to 85% of them found once; the top ten carry roughly 9.6%. The receptor's source is a man aged 50-59 years with COVID-19, enrolled during active disease. V gene TRBV9 combines with J gene TRBJ1-5; the D gene is possibly TRBD1 (5 bases). Sequences were obtained from peripheral blood. The CDR3 coding sequence is TGTGCCAGCAGCGCTCAGGGAAGCGCTCATCAGCCCCAGCATTTT. Translation gives CASSAQGSAHQPQHF.